What follows is one TCR beta chain and its context. The entry originates in a study of cytomegalovirus exposure and HLA in healthy donors. This CDR3 spans 13 amino acids. The germline gives CDR1 SSHAT, CDR2 FNYEAQ (reference sequence). V lost 4 bases, J lost 2 bases, and 8 bases lay in between. The PCR was carried out with 60 Vbeta primers and 13 Jbeta primers. Generated by immunoSEQ multiplex PCR, the TCRdb table keeps only in-frame clones and is missing some. This sample contains about 210,000 clones. The V gene is TRBV7-7, the J gene TRBJ1-1; D remains unclear. This receptor was obtained from a woman aged 25 to 39 in good health and CMV-seropositive. The sample comprised PBMCs. This chain's CDR3 is CASSSQTNTEAFF. The CDR3 DNA follows: TGTGCCAGCAGCTCACAGACCAACACTGAAGCTTTCTTT.